Below are 11 T cell receptor beta chains sequenced from a single sample in a study of T cells in Graves' hyperthyroidism and ophthalmopathy. Amplified TCR beta CDR3 regions came from RNA transcripts. TCR CDR3 regions were first amplified by RT-PCR with HTBI primers. TCRdb fed the multiplex PCR reads into MiXCR, producing one record per CDR3 protein. In the table there are around 240,000 distinct CDR3 sequences, approximately 16% of which are singletons. The sequenced material came from blood. All receptors derive from a woman aged 18 to 35 with Graves' ophthalmopathy.

This clonotype occurred many times. The chain uses TRBV12-3 or TRBV12-4 and TRBJ1-2; unclear D gene. Trimming took 5 bases from V and 4 from J, leaving 14 bases between them. The CDR3 loop spans 14 amino acids. The CDR3 loop is CASSTPYTTYGYTF. The CDR3 DNA reads TGTGCCAGCAGTACCCCTTACACCACCTATGGCTACACCTTC.

This clonotype occurred many times. The chain joins TRBV20-1 to TRBJ2-5; maybe TRBD2 (6 bases). There are 15 residues in the CDR3. Deletions cut 3 bases from V and 4 bases from J, with 18 bases between. Germline CDR1 and CDR2: DFQATT and SNEGSKA (reference sequence). The CDR3 loop reads CSASLSGDVRETQYF. For the CDR3, the DNA is TGCAGTGCTAGTTTATCGGGAGACGTCCGAGAGACCCAGTACTTC.

The sample holds many counts of this clonotype. The J gene is TRBJ1-3, the V gene TRBV6-1, with D unclear. Trimming left V 2 bases short and J 3 bases short, with 8 bases between. The CDR3 length is 14 residues. Per germline, CDR1 MNHNS and CDR2 SASEGT. The CDR3 DNA is TGTGCCAGCAGTGAACGGGGTAATGGAAACACCATATATTTT. Protein product: CASSERGNGNTIYF.

The CDR3 reads CASSGWDRGTDTQYF. CDR3 in DNA: TGTGCCAGCAGCGGATGGGACAGGGGGACAGATACGCAGTATTTT. This sequence joins TRBV3-1 and TRBJ2-3, with 11 positions matching TRBD1. CDR1 and CDR2 from the germline V gene are LGHDT and YNNKEL (reference sequence). J was trimmed by 3 bases and V by 5 bases; bases with no gene match: 4. CDR3 length: 15 residues.

This clonotype has more than one count but fewer than ten. The V call is TRBV7-9, the J call TRBJ2-7; a weak D match, TRBD1 (5 bases). Germline V lookup: CDR1 SEHNR, CDR2 FQNEAQ (reference sequence). The CDR3 is 15 amino acids. V lost 5 bases and J 1 base, leaving 15 bases between the germline ends. CDR3 in amino acids: CASSHEGVGSYEQYF. The CDR3 DNA reads TGTGCCAGCAGCCATGAAGGGGTAGGGTCCTACGAGCAGTACTTC.

This clonotype was counted a few times. A much larger clone lies one base from this, so it may be a read error. The chain combines TRBV12-3 or TRBV12-4 with TRBJ2-1; 13 nucleotides align to TRBD2. The CDR3 sequence is 16 residues long. CDR3 in amino acids: CTSSPRTSGGVNEQFF. The CDR3 DNA reads as TGTACCAGCAGTCCGCGGACTAGCGGGGGAGTCAATGAGCAGTTCTTC.

This clonotype was observed at least ten times. This chain uses TRBV27 with TRBJ2-7; D gene unclear. Trimming pared 2 bases from V and 5 bases from J, leaving 10 bases between. CDR1 and CDR2 (germline): MNHEY, SMNVEV (reference sequence). This CDR3 has 13 residues. CDR3 in DNA: TGTGCCAGCAGTTTACTCGCTACAGACGAGCAGTACTTC. It codes for CASSLLATDEQYF.

This clonotype was seen at least ten times. The CDR3 sequence: CASSFQGGEAFF. CDR3 DNA sequence: TGTGCCAGCAGTTTCCAGGGTGGTGAAGCTTTCTTT. The gene calls are TRBV28 and TRBJ1-1; D is perhaps TRBD1 (5 bases). Germline V CDR1 and CDR2: MDHEN, SYDVKM. The CDR3 has 12 residues. The V end lost 3 bases, the J end lost 7 bases, and 9 bases lay between the germline ends.

The chain uses TRBV5-1 and TRBJ2-3; D not resolved. This CDR3 comprises 14 residues. The V gene's germline CDR1 is SGHRS and CDR2 YFSETQ. V was pared by 2 bases and J by 2 bases, with 9 bases between. The CDR3 DNA sequence: TGCGCCAGCAGCTTAAGCACAATCACAGATACGCAGTATTTT. Amino acids: CASSLSTITDTQYF.

This clonotype was recorded many times. V gene TRBV30 combines with J gene TRBJ1-2; D not certain. This CDR3 contains 14 residues. Trimming left V 4 bases short and J 5 bases short, with 17 bases between. In germline, CDR1 is GTSNPN, CDR2 SVGIG (reference sequence). CDR3 DNA: TGTGCCTGGAATGATGGGAAAGTGGGGTATGGCTACACCTTC. Translated, it gives CAWNDGKVGYGYTF. Using reference TRBV30 and TRBJ1-2 for the parts outside the CDR3, the full variable domain is SQTIHQWPATLVQPVGSPLSLECTVEGTSNPNLYWYRQAAGRGLQLLFYSVGIGQISSEVPQNLSASRPQDRQFILSSKKLLLSDSGFYLCAWNDGKVGYGYTFGSGTRLTVV.

This clonotype was counted at least ten times. The CDR3 loop reads CASSLIDSHYEQYF. The CDR3 region has the DNA TGTGCCAGCAGCTTGATAGACAGCCACTACGAGCAGTACTTC. V and J are TRBV5-6 and TRBJ2-7; the D gene is possibly TRBD1 (5 bases). V lost 1 base and J lost 3, with 11 bases in between. The CDR3 is 14 amino acids. CDR1 is SGHDT and CDR2 is YYEEEE in the germline V gene.